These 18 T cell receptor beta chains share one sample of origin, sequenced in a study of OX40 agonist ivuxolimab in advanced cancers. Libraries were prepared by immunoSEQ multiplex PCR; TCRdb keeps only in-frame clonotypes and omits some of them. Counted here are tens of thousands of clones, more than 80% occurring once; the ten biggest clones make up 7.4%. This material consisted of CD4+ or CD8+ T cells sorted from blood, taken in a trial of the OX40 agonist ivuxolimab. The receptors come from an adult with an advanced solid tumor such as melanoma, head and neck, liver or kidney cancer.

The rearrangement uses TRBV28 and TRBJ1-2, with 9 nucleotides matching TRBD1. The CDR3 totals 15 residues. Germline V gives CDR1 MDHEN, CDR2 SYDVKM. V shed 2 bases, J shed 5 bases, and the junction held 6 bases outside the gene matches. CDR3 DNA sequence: TGTGCCAGCAGTTTACTCTTAGGGACAGGGTATGGCTACACCTTC. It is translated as CASSLLLGTGYGYTF.

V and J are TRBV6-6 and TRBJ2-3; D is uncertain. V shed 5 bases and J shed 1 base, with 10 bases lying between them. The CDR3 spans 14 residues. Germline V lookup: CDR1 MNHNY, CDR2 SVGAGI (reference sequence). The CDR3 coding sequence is TGTGCCAGCAGTCCAATGGACGGCACAGATACGCAGTATTTT. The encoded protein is CASSPMDGTDTQYF.

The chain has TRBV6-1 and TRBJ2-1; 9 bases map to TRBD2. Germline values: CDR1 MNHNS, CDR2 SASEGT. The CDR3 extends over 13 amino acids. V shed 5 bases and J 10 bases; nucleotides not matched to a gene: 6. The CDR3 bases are TGTGCCAGCAGTCCCATAGCGGGAGACGAGCAGTTCTTC. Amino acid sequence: CASSPIAGDEQFF.

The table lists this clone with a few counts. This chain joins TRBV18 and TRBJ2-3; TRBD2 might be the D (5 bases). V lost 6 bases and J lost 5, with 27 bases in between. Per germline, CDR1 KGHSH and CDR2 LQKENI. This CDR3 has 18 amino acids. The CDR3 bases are TGTGCCAGCTCCCTTCCGGAAGGAGTAGCGCCCTGGGGAGATACGCAGTATTTT. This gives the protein CASSLPEGVAPWGDTQYF.

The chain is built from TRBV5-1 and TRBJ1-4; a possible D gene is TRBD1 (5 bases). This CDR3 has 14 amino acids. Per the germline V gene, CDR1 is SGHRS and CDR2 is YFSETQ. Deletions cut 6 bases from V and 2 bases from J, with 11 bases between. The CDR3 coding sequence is TGCGCCAGCACCCCCGAGGGGACTAATGAAAAACTGTTTTTT. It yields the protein CASTPEGTNEKLFF.

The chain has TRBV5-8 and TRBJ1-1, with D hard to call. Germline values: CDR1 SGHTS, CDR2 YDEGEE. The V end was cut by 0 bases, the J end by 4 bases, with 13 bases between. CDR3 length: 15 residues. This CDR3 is CASSLALARSTEAFF. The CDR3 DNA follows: TGTGCCAGCAGCTTGGCCTTGGCCCGGAGCACTGAAGCTTTCTTT.

In DNA, the CDR3 is TGTGCCACCAGCAGACCAGGACAGGGGGCGAACCTGAACACTGAAGCTTTCTTT. Protein product: CATSRPGQGANLNTEAFF. The chain links TRBV15 to TRBJ1-1, with TRBD1 matching over 11 bases. The germline V gene encodes CDR1 LNHNV and CDR2 YYDKDF (reference sequence). The CDR3 sequence is 18 residues long. The trim removed 2 bases at V and 0 bases at J, leaving 8 bases unmatched.

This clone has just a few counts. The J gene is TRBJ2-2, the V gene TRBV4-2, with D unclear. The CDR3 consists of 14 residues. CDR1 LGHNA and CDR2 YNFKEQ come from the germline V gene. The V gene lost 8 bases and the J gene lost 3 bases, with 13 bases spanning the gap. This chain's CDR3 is CASAPTDDTGELFF. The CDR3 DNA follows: TGTGCCAGCGCACCTACGGACGACACCGGGGAGCTGTTTTTT.

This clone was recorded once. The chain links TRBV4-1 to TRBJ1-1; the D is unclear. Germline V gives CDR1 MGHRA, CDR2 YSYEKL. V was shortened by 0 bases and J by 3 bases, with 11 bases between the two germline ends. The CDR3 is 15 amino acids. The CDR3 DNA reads TGCGCCAGCAGCCAAGATGAGGGTATAGACACTGAAGCTTTCTTT. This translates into CASSQDEGIDTEAFF.

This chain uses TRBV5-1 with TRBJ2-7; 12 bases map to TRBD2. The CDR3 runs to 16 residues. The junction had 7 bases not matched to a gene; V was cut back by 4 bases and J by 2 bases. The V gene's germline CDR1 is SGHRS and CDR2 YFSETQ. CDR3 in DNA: TGCGCCAGCAGCCCCGGGGCTAGCGGGAGGGCCTACGAGCAGTACTTC. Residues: CASSPGASGRAYEQYF.

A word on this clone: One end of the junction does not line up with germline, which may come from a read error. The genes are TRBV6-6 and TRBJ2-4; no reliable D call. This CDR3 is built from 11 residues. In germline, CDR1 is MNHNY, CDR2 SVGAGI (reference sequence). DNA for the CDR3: TGTGCCAGCAGTTACGGGGTCCGCTGTAACTTC. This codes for CASSYGVRCNF.

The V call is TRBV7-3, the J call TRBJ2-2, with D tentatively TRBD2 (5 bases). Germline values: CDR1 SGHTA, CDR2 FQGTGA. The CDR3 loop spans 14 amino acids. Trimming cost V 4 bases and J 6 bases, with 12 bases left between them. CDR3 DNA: TGTGCCAGCAGCTCCAACTACGGGGCCGGGGAGCTGTTTTTT. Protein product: CASSSNYGAGELFF.

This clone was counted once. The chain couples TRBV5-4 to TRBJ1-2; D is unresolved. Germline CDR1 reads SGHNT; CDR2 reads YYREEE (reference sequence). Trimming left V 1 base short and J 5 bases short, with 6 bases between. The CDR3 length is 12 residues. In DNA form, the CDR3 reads TGTGCCAGCAGCTTGTCCGGGTATGGCTACACCTTC. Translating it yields CASSLSGYGYTF.

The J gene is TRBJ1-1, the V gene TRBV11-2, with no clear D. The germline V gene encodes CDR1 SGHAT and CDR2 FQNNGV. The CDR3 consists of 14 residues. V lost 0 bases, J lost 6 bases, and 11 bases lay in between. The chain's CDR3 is CASSLDRVSSEAFF. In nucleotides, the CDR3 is TGTGCCAGCAGCTTAGATCGGGTTTCCTCTGAAGCTTTCTTT.

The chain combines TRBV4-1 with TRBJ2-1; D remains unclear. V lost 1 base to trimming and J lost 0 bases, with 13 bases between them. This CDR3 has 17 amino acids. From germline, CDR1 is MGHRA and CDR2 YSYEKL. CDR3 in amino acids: CASSQGLVRSSYNEQFF. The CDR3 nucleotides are TGCGCCAGCAGCCAAGGGCTGGTTAGGAGCTCCTACAATGAGCAGTTCTTC.

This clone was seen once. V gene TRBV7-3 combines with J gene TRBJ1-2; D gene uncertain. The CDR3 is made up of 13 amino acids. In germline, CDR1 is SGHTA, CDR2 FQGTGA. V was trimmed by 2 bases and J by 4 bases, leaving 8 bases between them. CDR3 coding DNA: TGTGCCAGCAGCTTAGGACTTAGCTATGGCTACACCTTC. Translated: CASSLGLSYGYTF.

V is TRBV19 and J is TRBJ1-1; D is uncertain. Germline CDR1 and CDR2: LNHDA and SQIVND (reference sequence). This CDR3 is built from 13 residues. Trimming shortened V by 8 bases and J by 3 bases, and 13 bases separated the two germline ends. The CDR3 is CASQVFGDTEAFF. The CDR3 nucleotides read TGTGCCAGTCAGGTATTTGGGGACACTGAAGCTTTCTTT.

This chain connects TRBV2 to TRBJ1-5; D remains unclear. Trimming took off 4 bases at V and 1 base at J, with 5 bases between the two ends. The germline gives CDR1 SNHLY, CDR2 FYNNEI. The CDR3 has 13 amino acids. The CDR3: CASSVSSNQPQHF. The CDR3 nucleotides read TGTGCCAGCAGTGTGAGCAGCAATCAGCCCCAGCATTTT.